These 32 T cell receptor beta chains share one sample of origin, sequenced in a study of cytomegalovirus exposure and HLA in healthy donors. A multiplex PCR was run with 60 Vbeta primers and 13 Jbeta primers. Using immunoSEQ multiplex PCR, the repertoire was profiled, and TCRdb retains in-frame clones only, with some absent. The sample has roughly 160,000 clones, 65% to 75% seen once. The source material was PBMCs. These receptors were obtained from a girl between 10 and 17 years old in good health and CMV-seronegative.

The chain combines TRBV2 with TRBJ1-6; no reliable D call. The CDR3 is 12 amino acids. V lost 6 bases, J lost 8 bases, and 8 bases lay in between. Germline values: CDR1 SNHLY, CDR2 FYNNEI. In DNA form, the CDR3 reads TGTGCCAGCAGGATCTTAGATTCACCCCTCCACTTT. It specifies CASRILDSPLHF. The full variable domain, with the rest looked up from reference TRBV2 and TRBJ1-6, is EPEVTQTPSHQVTQMGQEVILRCVPISNHLYFYWYRQILGQKVEFLVSFYNNEISEKSEIFDDQFSVERPDGSNFTLKIRSTKLEDSAMYFCASRILDSPLHFGNGTRLTVT.

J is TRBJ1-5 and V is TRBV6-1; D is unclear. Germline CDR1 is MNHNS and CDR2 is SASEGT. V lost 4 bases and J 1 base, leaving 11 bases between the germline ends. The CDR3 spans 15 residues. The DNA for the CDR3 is TGTGCCAGCAGTGCCAGAGACTTAAGCAATCAGCCCCAGCATTTT. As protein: CASSARDLSNQPQHF.

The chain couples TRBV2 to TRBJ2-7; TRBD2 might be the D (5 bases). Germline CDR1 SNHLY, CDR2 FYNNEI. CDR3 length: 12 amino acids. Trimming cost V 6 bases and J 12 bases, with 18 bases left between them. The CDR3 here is CASRREGPFGYF. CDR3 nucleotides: TGTGCCAGCAGGAGGGAAGGTCCCTTCGGGTACTTC.

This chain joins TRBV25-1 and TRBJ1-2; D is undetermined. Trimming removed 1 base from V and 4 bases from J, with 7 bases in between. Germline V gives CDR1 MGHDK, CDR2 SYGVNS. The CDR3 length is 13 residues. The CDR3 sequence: CASSESGGYGYTF. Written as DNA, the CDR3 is TGTGCCAGCAGTGAATCTGGAGGCTATGGCTACACCTTC.

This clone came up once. The CDR3 loop is CASGLGGEQYF. CDR3 nucleotides: TGTGCCTCAGGGCTCGGCGGGGAGCAGTACTTC. The chain combines TRBV30 with TRBJ2-5; D possibly corresponds to TRBD2 (6 bases). Germline-derived CDR1 and CDR2 are GTSNPN and SVGIG (reference sequence). The CDR3 contains 11 residues. Trimming cost V 7 bases and J 11 bases, with 17 bases left between them. Filled out from reference TRBV30 and TRBJ2-5, the complete variable domain reads SQTIHQWPATLVQPVGSPLSLECTVEGTSNPNLYWYRQAAGRGLQLLFYSVGIGQISSEVPQNLSASRPQDRQFILSSKKLLLSDSGFYLCASGLGGEQYFGPGTRLLVL.

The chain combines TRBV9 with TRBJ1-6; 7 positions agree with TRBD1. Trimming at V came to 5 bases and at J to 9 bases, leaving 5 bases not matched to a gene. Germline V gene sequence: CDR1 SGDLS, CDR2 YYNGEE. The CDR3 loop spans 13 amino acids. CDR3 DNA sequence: TGTGCCAGCAGTGGGGACAGCTCTTCACCCCTCCACTTT. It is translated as CASSGDSSSPLHF.

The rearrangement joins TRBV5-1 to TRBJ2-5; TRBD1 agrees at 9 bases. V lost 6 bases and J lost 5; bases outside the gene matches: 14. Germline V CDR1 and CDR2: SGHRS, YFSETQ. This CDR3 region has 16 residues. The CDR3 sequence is CASNSRRGTGWETQYF. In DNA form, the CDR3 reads TGCGCCAGCAACTCGCGTCGTGGGACAGGGTGGGAGACCCAGTACTTC. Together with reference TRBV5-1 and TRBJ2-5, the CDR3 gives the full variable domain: KAGVTQTPRYLIKTRGQQVTLSCSPISGHRSVSWYQQTPGQGLQFLFEYFSETQRNKGNFPGRFSGRQFSNSRSEMNVSTLELGDSALYLCASNSRRGTGWETQYFGPGTRLLVL.

The CDR3 DNA follows: TGTGCCAGCAGCCTCCCTATCGGACAGGAGTCCTACGAGCAGTACTTC. Encoded protein: CASSLPIGQESYEQYF. The chain recombines TRBV28 with TRBJ2-7; 7 bases are shared with TRBD1. The CDR3 loop spans 16 amino acids. Trimming at V came to 6 bases and at J to 1 base, leaving 12 bases not matched to a gene. CDR1 is MDHEN, CDR2 SYDVKM, per germline. Together with reference TRBV28 and TRBJ2-7, the CDR3 gives the full variable domain: DVKVTQSSRYLVKRTGEKVFLECVQDMDHENMFWYRQDPGLGLRLIYFSYDVKMKEKGDIPEGYSVSREKKERFSLILESASTNQTSMYLCASSLPIGQESYEQYFGPGTRLTVT.

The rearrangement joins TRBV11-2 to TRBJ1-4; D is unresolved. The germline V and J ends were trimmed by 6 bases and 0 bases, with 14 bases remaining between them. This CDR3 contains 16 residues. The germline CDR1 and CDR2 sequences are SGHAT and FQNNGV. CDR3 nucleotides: TGTGCCAGCAGTTTACTCGAGGGTGCAACTAATGAAAAACTGTTTTTT. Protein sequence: CASSLLEGATNEKLFF.

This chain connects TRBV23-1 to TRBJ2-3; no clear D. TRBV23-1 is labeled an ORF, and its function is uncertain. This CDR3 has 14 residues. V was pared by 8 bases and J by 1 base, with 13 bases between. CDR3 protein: CASSRAAGTDTQYF. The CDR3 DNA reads TGCGCCAGCTCCCGAGCTGCGGGCACAGATACGCAGTATTTT.

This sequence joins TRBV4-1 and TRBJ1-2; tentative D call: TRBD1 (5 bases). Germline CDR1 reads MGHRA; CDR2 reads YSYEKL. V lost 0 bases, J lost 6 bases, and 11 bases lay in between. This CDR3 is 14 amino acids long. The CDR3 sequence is CASSQDLTRDGYTF. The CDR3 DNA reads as TGCGCCAGCAGCCAAGATTTAACCAGGGATGGCTACACCTTC.

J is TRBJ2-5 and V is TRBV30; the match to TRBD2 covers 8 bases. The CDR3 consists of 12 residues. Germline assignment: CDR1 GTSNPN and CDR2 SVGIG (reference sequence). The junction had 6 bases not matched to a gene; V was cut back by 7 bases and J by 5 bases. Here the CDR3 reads CALGTRVETQYF. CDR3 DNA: TGTGCCTTAGGGACTAGGGTGGAGACCCAGTACTTC. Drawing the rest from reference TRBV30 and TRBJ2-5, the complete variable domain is SQTIHQWPATLVQPVGSPLSLECTVEGTSNPNLYWYRQAAGRGLQLLFYSVGIGQISSEVPQNLSASRPQDRQFILSSKKLLLSDSGFYLCALGTRVETQYFGPGTRLLVL.

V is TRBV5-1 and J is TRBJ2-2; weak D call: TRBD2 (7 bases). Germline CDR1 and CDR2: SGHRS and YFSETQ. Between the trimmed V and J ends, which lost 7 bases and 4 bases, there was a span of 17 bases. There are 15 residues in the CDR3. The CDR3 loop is CASHPTGGTTGELFF. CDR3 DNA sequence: TGCGCCAGCCATCCCACGGGGGGCACCACCGGGGAGCTGTTTTTT.

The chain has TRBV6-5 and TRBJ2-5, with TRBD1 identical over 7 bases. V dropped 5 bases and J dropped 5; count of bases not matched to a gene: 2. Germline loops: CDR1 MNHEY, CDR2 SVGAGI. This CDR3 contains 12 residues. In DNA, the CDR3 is TGTGCCAGCAGTCCCAGGGGGGAGACCCAGTACTTC. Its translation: CASSPRGETQYF.

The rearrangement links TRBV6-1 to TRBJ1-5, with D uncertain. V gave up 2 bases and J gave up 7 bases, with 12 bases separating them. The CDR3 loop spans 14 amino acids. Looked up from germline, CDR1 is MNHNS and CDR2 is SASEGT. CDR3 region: CASSEHPEGQPQHF. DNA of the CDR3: TGTGCCAGCAGTGAACATCCGGAGGGACAGCCCCAGCATTTT.

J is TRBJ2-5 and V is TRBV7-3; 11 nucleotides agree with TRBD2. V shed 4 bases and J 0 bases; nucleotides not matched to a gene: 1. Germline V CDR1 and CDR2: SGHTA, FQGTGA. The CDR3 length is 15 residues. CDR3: CASSSSGGYQETQYF. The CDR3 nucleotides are TGTGCCAGCAGCTCTAGCGGGGGGTACCAAGAGACCCAGTACTTC.

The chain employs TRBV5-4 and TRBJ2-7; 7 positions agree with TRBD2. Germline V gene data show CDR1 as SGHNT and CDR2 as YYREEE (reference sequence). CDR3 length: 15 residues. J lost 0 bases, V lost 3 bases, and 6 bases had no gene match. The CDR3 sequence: CASSYRDYSSYEQYF. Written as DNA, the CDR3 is TGTGCCAGCAGCTACCGGGACTACTCCTCCTACGAGCAGTACTTC.

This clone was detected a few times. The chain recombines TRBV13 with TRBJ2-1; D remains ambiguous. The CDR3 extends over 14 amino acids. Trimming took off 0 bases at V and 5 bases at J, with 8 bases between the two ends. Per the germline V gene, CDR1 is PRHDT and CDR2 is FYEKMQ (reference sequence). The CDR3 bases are TGTGCCAGCAGCTTAGGGGGCACGGACAATGAGCAGTTCTTC. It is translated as CASSLGGTDNEQFF.

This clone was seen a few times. CDR3: CASSPGQWYTEAFF. Written as DNA, the CDR3 is TGTGCCAGCAGCCCGGGACAGTGGTACACTGAAGCTTTCTTT. V and J are TRBV5-6 and TRBJ1-1, with 7 bases identical to TRBD1. V dropped 4 bases and J dropped 3; count of bases not matched to a gene: 6. There are 14 residues in the CDR3. CDR1 and CDR2 from the germline V gene are SGHDT and YYEEEE.

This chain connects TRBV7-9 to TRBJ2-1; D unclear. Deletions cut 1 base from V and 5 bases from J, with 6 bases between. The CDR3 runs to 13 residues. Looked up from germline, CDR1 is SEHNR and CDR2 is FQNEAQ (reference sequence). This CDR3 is CASSLVQNNEQFF. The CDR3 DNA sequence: TGTGCCAGCAGCTTAGTACAGAACAATGAGCAGTTCTTC.

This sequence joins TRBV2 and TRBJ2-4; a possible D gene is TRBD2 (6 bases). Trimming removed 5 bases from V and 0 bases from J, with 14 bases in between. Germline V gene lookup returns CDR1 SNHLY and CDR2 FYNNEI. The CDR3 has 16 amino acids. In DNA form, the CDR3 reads TGTGCCAGCAGTTCTACCCCGGGGGTAGCCAAAAACATTCAGTACTTC. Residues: CASSSTPGVAKNIQYF.

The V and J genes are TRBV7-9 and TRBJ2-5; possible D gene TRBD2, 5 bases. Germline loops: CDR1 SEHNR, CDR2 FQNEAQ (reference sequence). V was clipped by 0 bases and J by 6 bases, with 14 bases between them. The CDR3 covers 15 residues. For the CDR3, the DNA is TGTGCCAGCAGCTTAGCGCTTGGGAGCTTACAGACCCAGTACTTC. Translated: CASSLALGSLQTQYF.

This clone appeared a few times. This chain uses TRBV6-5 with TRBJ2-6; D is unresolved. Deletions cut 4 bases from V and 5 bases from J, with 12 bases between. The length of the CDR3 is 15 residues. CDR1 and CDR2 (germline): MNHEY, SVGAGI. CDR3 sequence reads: CASSSRSLRANVLTF. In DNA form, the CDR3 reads TGTGCCAGCAGTTCCCGGTCCCTCAGGGCCAACGTCCTGACTTTC.

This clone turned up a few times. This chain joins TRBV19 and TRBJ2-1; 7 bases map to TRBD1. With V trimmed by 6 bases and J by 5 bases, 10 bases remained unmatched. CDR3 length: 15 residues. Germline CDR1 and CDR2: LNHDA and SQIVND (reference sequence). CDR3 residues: CASRTGNQINNEQFF. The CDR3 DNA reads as TGTGCCAGTAGGACAGGGAACCAAATTAACAATGAGCAGTTCTTC.

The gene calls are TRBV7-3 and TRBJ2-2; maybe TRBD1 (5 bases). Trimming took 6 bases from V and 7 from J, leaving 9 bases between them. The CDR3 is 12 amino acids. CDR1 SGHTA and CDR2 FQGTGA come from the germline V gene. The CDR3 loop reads CASSEQGGELFF. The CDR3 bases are TGTGCCAGCAGTGAGCAGGGCGGGGAGCTGTTTTTT.

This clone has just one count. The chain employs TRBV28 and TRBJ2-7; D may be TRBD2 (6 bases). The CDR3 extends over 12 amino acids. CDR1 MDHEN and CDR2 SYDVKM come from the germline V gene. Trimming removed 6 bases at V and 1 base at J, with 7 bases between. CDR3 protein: CASRGGSYEQYF. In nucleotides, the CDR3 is TGTGCCAGCAGGGGGGGTTCCTACGAGCAGTACTTC.

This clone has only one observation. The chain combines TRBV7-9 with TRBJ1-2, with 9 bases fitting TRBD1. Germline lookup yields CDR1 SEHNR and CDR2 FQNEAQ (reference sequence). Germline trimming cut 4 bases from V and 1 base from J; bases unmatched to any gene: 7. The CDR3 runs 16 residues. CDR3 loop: CASSSTNRGRNYGYTF. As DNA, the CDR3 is TGTGCCAGCAGCTCAACGAACAGGGGGCGTAACTATGGCTACACCTTC. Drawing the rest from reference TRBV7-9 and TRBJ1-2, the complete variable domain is DTGVSQNPRHKITKRGQNVTFRCDPISEHNRLYWYRQTLGQGPEFLTYFQNEAQLEKSRLLSDRFSAERPKGSFSTLEIQRTEQGDSAMYLCASSSTNRGRNYGYTFGSGTRLTVV.

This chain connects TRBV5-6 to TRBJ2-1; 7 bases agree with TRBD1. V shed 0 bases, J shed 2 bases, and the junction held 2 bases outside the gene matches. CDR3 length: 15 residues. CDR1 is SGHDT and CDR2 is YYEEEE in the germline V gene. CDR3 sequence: CASSLGGGTYNEQFF. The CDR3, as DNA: TGTGCCAGCAGCTTGGGAGGGGGCACCTACAATGAGCAGTTCTTC.

CDR3 nucleotide sequence: TGTGCCTCCCGACGGAGTCCCGGGGCCAACGTCCTGACTTTC. Its protein product is CASRRSPGANVLTF. The V gene is TRBV14, the J gene TRBJ2-6; D gene uncertain. With 11 bases removed from V and 4 bases from J, the gap between germline ends came to 15 bases. The germline V gene encodes CDR1 SGHDN and CDR2 FVKESK. This CDR3 region has 14 residues.

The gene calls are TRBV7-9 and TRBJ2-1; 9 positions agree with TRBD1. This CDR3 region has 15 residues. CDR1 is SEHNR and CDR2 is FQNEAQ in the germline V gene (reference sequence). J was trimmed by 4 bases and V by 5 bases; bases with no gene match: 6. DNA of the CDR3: TGTGCCAGCAGCCTGGGACAGGGAGTTTACAATGAGCAGTTCTTC. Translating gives CASSLGQGVYNEQFF.

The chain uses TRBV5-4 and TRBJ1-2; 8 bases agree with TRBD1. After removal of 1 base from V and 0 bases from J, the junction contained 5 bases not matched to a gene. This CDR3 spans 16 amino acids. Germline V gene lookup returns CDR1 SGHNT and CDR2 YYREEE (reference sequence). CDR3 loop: CASSLPQGASNYGYTF. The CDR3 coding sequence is TGTGCCAGCAGCTTGCCGCAGGGGGCCTCTAACTATGGCTACACCTTC.

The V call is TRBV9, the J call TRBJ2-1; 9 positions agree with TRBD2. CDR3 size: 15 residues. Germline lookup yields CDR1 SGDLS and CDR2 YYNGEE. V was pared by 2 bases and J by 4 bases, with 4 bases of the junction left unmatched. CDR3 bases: TGTGCCAGCAGCGTGGCTAGCGGGGATTACAATGAGCAGTTCTTC. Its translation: CASSVASGDYNEQFF.